The clone carrying this TCR beta chain appeared many times. Its antigen is not identified. Researchers took RNA transcripts and amplified TCR beta CDR3 regions from them. Investigators did first-round RT-PCR with HTBI primers, then second-round multiplex PCR. In TCRdb, the multiplex PCR reads were re-called with MiXCR into one record per CDR3 protein. The table has 400,000 to 450,000 distinct CDR3 sequences, 20% to 25% seen once. From germline, CDR1 is DFQATT and CDR2 SNEGSKA (reference sequence). This CDR3 has 16 amino acids. Trimming cost V 0 bases and J 4 bases; bases outside gene matches: 12. Stable hyperthyroidism was defined by absence of ophthalmopathy within 18 months of follow-up. The hyperthyroidism patients had a new diagnosis of under 2 months' duration and were aged 18 to 65. It was from 8.5 to 10 ml of fresh peripheral blood that the PBMCs came. The data belong to a study of Graves' ophthalmopathy and Graves' hyperthyroidism.

Overall study findings and caveats: Between ophthalmopathy and stable hyperthyroidism, a 13-signature model drew a separation with 87.88% sensitivity and approximately 77% specificity.

The origin of this receptor is a woman aged 18-29 years with stable Graves' hyperthyroidism. The sequenced sample consisted of peripheral blood. This chain links TRBV20-1 with TRBJ2-7, with 7 nucleotides matching TRBD2. Here the CDR3 DNA reads TGCAGTGCTAGAGATCCCGGGACTACCCTTGTGTACGAGCAGTACTTC. Its translation is CSARDPGTTLVYEQYF.